Listed here are 9 T cell receptor beta chains from one sample, sequenced in a study of cytomegalovirus exposure and HLA in healthy donors. A multiplex PCR was run with 60 Vbeta primers and 13 Jbeta primers. Using immunoSEQ multiplex PCR, the repertoire was profiled, and TCRdb retains in-frame clones only, with some absent. Found here are fewer than 350,000 clones, around 90% of them singletons; the top ten hold roughly 2.3%. Sequencing was done on a sample of PBMCs. The origin of the receptors is a woman between 18 and 29 years old in good health and CMV-seronegative.

The genes are TRBV10-2 and TRBJ1-1; a weak D match, TRBD1 (6 bases). V gave up 3 bases and J gave up 7 bases, with 18 bases separating them. The CDR3 has 15 residues. Germline V gene data show CDR1 as WSHSY and CDR2 as SAAADI. The CDR3 here is CASSDQGKVAGEAFF. The CDR3 DNA is TGCGCCAGCAGTGATCAGGGGAAGGTAGCCGGTGAAGCTTTCTTT.

The chain has TRBV27 and TRBJ2-5, with 9 bases aligning to TRBD2. Germline CDR1 and CDR2: MNHEY and SMNVEV (reference sequence). V shed 2 bases, J shed 1 base, and the junction held 5 bases outside the gene matches. The CDR3 totals 16 residues. CDR3 DNA: TGTGCCAGCAGTTTAGGGTTGCGGGGGGGCCAAGAGACCCAGTACTTC. Translated, it gives CASSLGLRGGQETQYF.

The chain carries TRBV10-3 and TRBJ1-2; the D gene is possibly TRBD1 (6 bases). The ends were cut back, 4 bases at V and 5 bases at J, with 17 bases in the middle. CDR1 is ENHRY and CDR2 is SYGVKD in the germline V gene. CDR3 size: 15 residues. The CDR3 DNA is TGTGCCATCAGTGTTGCGCAGGGGAGTGGGTATGGCTACACCTTC. Encoded protein: CAISVAQGSGYGYTF.

CDR3 protein: CSVAGQQNTEAFF. In nucleotides, the CDR3 is TGCAGCGTTGCGGGACAGCAGAACACTGAAGCTTTCTTT. V is TRBV29-1 and J is TRBJ1-1, with TRBD1 matching 7 bases. CDR3 length equals 13 residues. The junction had 3 bases not matched to a gene; V was cut back by 4 bases and J by 1 base. CDR1 is SQVTM, CDR2 ANQGSEA, per germline.

This chain links TRBV27 with TRBJ1-1; tentative D call: TRBD1 (5 bases). In germline, CDR1 is MNHEY, CDR2 SMNVEV (reference sequence). The CDR3 consists of 12 residues. V dropped 6 bases and J dropped 6 bases, with 11 bases sitting between them. The CDR3 region is CASRGPLAEAFF. The CDR3 nucleotides are TGTGCCAGCAGGGGGCCGTTGGCTGAAGCTTTCTTT.

The rearrangement links TRBV6-1 to TRBJ1-2; D call uncertain. CDR3 length: 13 amino acids. The V end lost 8 bases, the J end lost 0 bases, and 10 bases lay between the germline ends. Germline CDR1 reads MNHNS; CDR2 reads SASEGT. The CDR3 protein is CASGRASNYGYTF. Written as DNA, the CDR3 is TGTGCCAGCGGGAGGGCTTCTAACTATGGCTACACCTTC.

The chain recombines TRBV29-1 with TRBJ1-1; the D gene is possibly TRBD1 (5 bases). Germline V gene sequence: CDR1 SQVTM, CDR2 ANQGSEA. The CDR3 has 14 amino acids. V dropped 2 bases and J dropped 1 base, with 11 bases sitting between them. This chain's CDR3 is CSVERGLTNTEAFF. In DNA, the CDR3 is TGCAGCGTTGAAAGGGGACTCACGAACACTGAAGCTTTCTTT.

The J gene is TRBJ2-1, the V gene TRBV5-1; 9 nucleotides line up with TRBD2. Trimming cost V 5 bases and J 7 bases; bases outside gene matches: 13. This CDR3 comprises 16 residues. Per germline, CDR1 SGHRS and CDR2 YFSETQ. CDR3 in amino acids: CASSLTPGLAVNEQFF. CDR3 DNA: TGCGCCAGCAGTCTTACCCCGGGACTAGCAGTTAATGAGCAGTTCTTC.

The chain uses TRBV5-4 and TRBJ1-5, with 7 bases lining up with TRBD1. Trimming at V came to 4 bases and at J to 3 bases, leaving 19 bases not matched to a gene. This CDR3 contains 19 residues. Per the germline V gene, CDR1 is SGHNT and CDR2 is YYREEE (reference sequence). CDR3 coding DNA: TGTGCCAGCAGCCGCCTACGACATAAGACAGGGACGATCAATCAGCCCCAGCATTTT. This translates into CASSRLRHKTGTINQPQHF. Full variable domain (missing parts from reference TRBV5-4 and TRBJ1-5): ETGVTQSPTHLIKTRGQQVTLRCSSQSGHNTVSWYQQALGQGPQFIFQYYREEENGRGNFPPRFSGLQFPNYSSELNVNALELDDSALYLCASSRLRHKTGTINQPQHFGDGTRLSIL.